The present T cell receptor (beta chain) was sequenced within a study of PD-L1 blockade in urothelial cancer (dated by TCRdb to the late 2010s). Study-wide context: All patients started therapy around 2014 and received atezolizumab 1,200 mg intravenously every 3 weeks. Pretreatment blood TCR-seq was available for nearly 30 patients, at least one posttreatment blood collection was obtained for approximately 24 patients, and tumor TCR-seq was available for approximately 24 patients. Pretreatment tumor samples and matched peripheral blood, collected serially before and after atezolizumab treatment, underwent TCR sequencing. In the same patients, pretreatment tumors underwent whole exome sequencing and RNA sequencing in addition to TCR sequencing. Durable clinical benefit meant progression-free survival longer than 6 months, and TCR features were also tested against progression-free and overall survival. Blood samples were analyzed at 3 weeks after treatment start (second dose) and at 6 weeks after treatment start. The study was an exploratory multi-omic analysis of somatic, immune and clinical correlates of response to PD-L1 blockade with atezolizumab in urothelial cancer. Several patients achieved durable clinical benefit and approximately 20 did not. About 90% of the 29 patients were males with bladder-origin urothelial cancer, and about 65% of the roughly 30 reported a prior smoking history. A median of about 140,000 T cells and some 90,000 unique TCRs was obtained from blood samples, and a median clonality of roughly 0.08 was observed. An ECOG performance status of 0 or 1 was recorded for the patients, and 0 to 3 prior chemotherapy regimens had been received by the patients.

A word on this clone: Which antigen it targets is not known. The sample holds no much larger clone one base away, and base qualities are not on file.

The research as a whole found: Improved progression-free and overall survival was associated with having pretreatment peripheral blood TCR clonality below the median. Because the sample size was small (n = 29) and many of the analyses were exploratory, the results are meant to be hypothesis-generating. Patients with durable benefit showed greater expansion of tumor-associated TCR clones in peripheral blood 3 weeks after starting treatment (n = 22, p = 0.022).

Inclusive of the bounding cysteine and phenylalanine, the CDR3 is 16 residues long. Only the CDR3 part of the read is kept: 48 bases, read in frame from the first base. In the germline V gene, CDR1 corresponds to MGHRA and CDR2 to YSYEKL. Unmatched junction bases come to 7, with V trimmed by 0 bases and J by 5 bases. To estimate absolute template abundance from read counts, synthetic TCR analog templates were spiked into each PCR. Using the immunoSEQ assay, TCRbeta CDR3 regions were amplified from genomic DNA with bias-controlled V and J gene primers. Sequencing of rearranged TCRbeta segments was done at approximately 20X coverage. The original methods were these. Sequencing errors were corrected by clustering, and CDR3s were annotated against IMGT so that V, D and J genes could be assigned. Out-of-frame and stop-codon sequences were excluded, and only productive TCRbeta rearrangements were used in downstream analyses. To compute clonality, Shannon entropy was normalized by the log of the number of unique productive sequences and then subtracted from one. Clones differing between time points or between blood and tumor were identified using Fisher's exact test with Benjamini-Hochberg correction, with an adjusted p below 0.01 applied as the threshold. TCRdb carries this immuneACCESS record with in-frame sequences only. Its versions omit some clonotypes, under half of them owing to an unresolved V gene in the studies checked, with the rest unexplained. V and J calls and clone size are copied from that table; D and trimming were computed from the DNA. Counted in this sample were approximately 50,000 clones; about four fifths of them appeared once. Approximately 1.3% of the sample goes to the ten largest clones.

Sample time point, as interpreted from the label and publication: pretreatment peripheral blood. A cohort of 25 to 30 patients with locally advanced or metastatic urothelial carcinoma, treated at Memorial Sloan Kettering on a trial protocol, was included. Peripheral blood mononuclear cells were collected pretreatment and during treatment, with between 1 and 8 total time points obtained per patient. The Qiagen DNeasy Blood extraction kit was used to purify genomic DNA from total PBMCs and tumor samples. PBMCs were collected pretreatment and during treatment, and were isolated and stored as previously described.

In this chain, TRBV4-1 is recombined with TRBJ1-5; 7 of the junction bases match TRBD1. The sequence came from a man aged 45-60 years with urothelial cancer. This sample comprised PBMCs, obtained around atezolizumab (anti-PD-L1) treatment. The DNA sequence is as follows: TGCGCCAGCAGCCAAGAGTGGACAGGATTATATCAGCCCCAGCATTTT. Translated, this gives CASSQEWTGLYQPQHF.